One sample yielded the 9 T cell receptor beta chains listed below, sequenced in a study of blood T cells in healthy people across ages. Next came a second PCR, run for about 6 to 11 cycles, which used a sample-barcoded 5' primer along with a J-beta primer mix. In TCRdb, the 5' RACE reads were re-called with MiXCR into one record per CDR3 protein. This sample yields about 930,000 distinct CDR3 sequences, of which approximately 32% are seen a single time; approximately 10% belongs to the top ten. Separately, the same data were catalogued under a study of T cells of mothers and their children.

Sequences were obtained from blood. These receptors came from a woman in her thirties or forties in good health.

The J gene is TRBJ2-6, the V gene TRBV7-2; D could derive from TRBD1 or TRBD2 (5 bases each). CDR1 SGHTA and CDR2 FQGNSA come from the germline V gene. Trimming left V 5 bases short and J 0 bases short, with 20 bases between. This CDR3 comprises 19 residues. CDR3 amino acids: CASSTSGTPSRSGANVLTF. For the CDR3, the DNA is TGTGCCAGCAGCACTTCCGGGACCCCGTCCCGCTCTGGGGCCAACGTCCTGACTTTC.

The rearrangement joins TRBV18 to TRBJ2-7; a possible D gene is TRBD2 (6 bases). Germline V CDR1 and CDR2: KGHSH, LQKENI. The V and J ends lost 1 base and 6 bases respectively, with 7 bases between them. The CDR3 is 12 amino acids. The CDR3 region is CASSPQGLEQYF. CDR3 DNA sequence: TGTGCCAGCTCACCACAGGGACTCGAGCAGTACTTC.

Ten or more counts support this clonotype. The rearrangement links TRBV7-9 to TRBJ2-7, with D unclear. V shed 6 bases and J shed 2 bases, with 11 bases lying between them. CDR3 size: 13 residues. Germline V CDR1 and CDR2: SEHNR, FQNEAQ (reference sequence). In DNA, the CDR3 is TGTGCCAGCAGTAGTACGGCAGCCTACGAGCAGTACTTC. It encodes CASSSTAAYEQYF.

The table lists this clonotype with a few counts. One end of the junction varies from germline; a read error may be responsible. The chain combines TRBV7-3 with TRBJ2-7; D is undetermined. Per germline, CDR1 SGHTA and CDR2 FQGTGA. The CDR3 is 15 residues long. The CDR3 sequence: CTSSLMVGTTYEQYF. CDR3 in DNA: TGTACCAGCAGCTTAATGGTCGGAACCACCTACGAGCAGTACTTC. The entire variable domain, with the rest obtained from reference TRBV7-3 and TRBJ2-7, is as follows: GAGVSQTPSNKVTEKGKYVELRCDPISGHTALYWYRQSLGQGPEFLIYFQGTGAADDSGLPNDRFFAVRPEGSVSTLKIQRTERGDSAVYLCTSSLMVGTTYEQYFGPGTRLTVT.

This clonotype was found a few times. This chain uses TRBV18 with TRBJ2-1, with D tentatively TRBD2 (5 bases). The CDR3 is 16 amino acids. V lost 4 bases and J lost 0, with 13 bases in between. Germline CDR1 reads KGHSH; CDR2 reads LQKENI. The CDR3 region is CASSLGVTSSYNEQFF. The CDR3 DNA sequence: TGTGCCAGCTCACTCGGAGTTACTAGCTCCTACAATGAGCAGTTCTTC.

Regarding this clonotype: The junction departs from the called germline gene at one end, perhaps through a read error. J is TRBJ2-7 and V is TRBV7-9; no firm D call. The germline gives CDR1 SEHNR, CDR2 FQNEAQ (reference sequence). The CDR3 runs to 15 residues. The CDR3 is CTSSFYGSGSYEQYF. In DNA, the CDR3 is TGTACCAGCAGCTTCTACGGGTCGGGCTCCTACGAGCAGTACTTC.

The chain carries TRBV24-1 and TRBJ2-3, with D possibly TRBD2 on 7 matching bases. Germline CDR1 and CDR2: KGHDR and SFDVKD. CDR3 length equals 19 residues. Trimming shortened V by 4 bases and J by 1 base, and 23 bases separated the two germline ends. CDR3 coding DNA: TGTGCCACCAGTGACCCTCGGCTCGGGGGGCAGTCGGGCACAGATACGCAGTATTTT. Amino acid sequence: CATSDPRLGGQSGTDTQYF.

This clonotype has only a few counts. In DNA, the CDR3 is TGTGCCAGCAGGGTATCCGGGACAGGGAGCACCGGGGAGCTGTTTTTT. It codes for CASRVSGTGSTGELFF. V and J are TRBV12-3 or TRBV12-4 and TRBJ2-2, with 9 bases lining up with TRBD1. The CDR3 loop spans 16 amino acids. J gave up 4 bases and V 6 bases, and 9 bases lay outside the gene matches.

This chain links TRBV28 with TRBJ2-7, with D perhaps being TRBD1 or TRBD2 (5 bases each). This CDR3 spans 13 amino acids. With 10 bases removed from V and 2 bases from J, the gap between germline ends came to 15 bases. Germline loops: CDR1 MDHEN, CDR2 SYDVKM. CDR3 amino acids: CATWDGVPYEQYF. The CDR3, as DNA: TGTGCCACCTGGGACGGGGTCCCCTACGAGCAGTACTTC.